This T cell receptor beta chain was profiled in a study of shared clonotypes between healthy human individuals (TCRdb year 2020). Study-level background: Three men and a couple of women, aged 18 to 49 years, made up the cohort. For each donor, three plates each were used for CD4 naive and CD4 memory, two plates were used for CD8 naive, and one plate was used for CD8 memory. Per donor, leukapheresis produced somewhere between about 0.94 and 9.5 billion PBMCs. To estimate repertoire size and how much clonotypes are shared between individuals, the study performed deep sequencing of blood TCR repertoires from a few healthy adults. To increase sequencing depth and limit assay-specific biases, TCR repertoire library preparation and sequencing were carried out by different laboratories using diverse techniques. Broader findings and caveats from the paper: Compared with non-shared clonotypes, clonotypes shared by all four sorted-subset donors had higher generation probabilities. Incomplete sequencing was indicated by rarefaction of sorted-subset datasets, despite the large sequencing depth. Naive subsets generally had larger estimated clonotype richness than memory subsets. Based on pairwise subsampling, the degree of clonotype sharing among donors was expected to be affected by sequencing depth. Across four donors, around 5% of naive CD4, roughly 3.3% of naive CD8, about 2% of memory CD4, and approximately 0.42% of memory CD8 clonotypes were shared. Because the study included only a small number of donors, the genetic and exposure-history diversity represented was limited. Sampling was restricted to blood, and TCR repertoires in tissue are likely to differ from TCR repertoires in blood.

As concerns this clone: Its specific antigen is unknown. No clone much larger than this one lies a single base away; base qualities are absent.

Trimming at the junction amounts to 1 base on V and 4 bases on J, and the germline ends lie 10 bases apart. Per the germline V gene (reference sequence), SEHNR is the CDR1 and FQNEAQ is the CDR2. Measured from the cysteine to the phenylalanine, the CDR3 is 14 residues long. The CDR3 DNA has 42 bases and is translated from base 1. TCR CDR3 regions were amplified from genomic DNA by multiplex PCR using the deep immunoSEQ assay. For each cell subset, the extracted genomic DNA was distributed evenly across all wells of several immunoSEQ 96-well plates, and each plate served as one replicate. For sorted subsets, each replicate PCR was loaded with 200 ng genomic DNA, equivalent to some 27,000 T cell genomes. Purified libraries were measured with a Qubit 3.0 fluorometer, size-checked on a Bioanalyzer 2100, and measured again with the KAPA Library Quantification kit. Each immunoSEQ 96-well plate was sequenced on its own single-read 150-cycle Illumina NextSeq 550 flow cell. Concerning the study's data processing: Because the immunoSEQ output included only junctional sequences and no quality scores, the filtering could not be the same as the filtering used for full-length reads. Sequences were annotated with PyIR, a Python wrapper for IgBLAST v1.9, and V/J genes and CDR3 were assigned using IMGT germline references. Reads with weak V/J assignments (E-value above 1e-6), missing CDR3, stop codons, out-of-frame junctions, or ambiguous translated residues were removed. V3J clonotypes were defined as sequences sharing the same inferred V gene, J gene, and CDR3 amino acid sequence. The percentage overlap between two repertoires was calculated by dividing the number of shared unique clonotypes by the size of the smaller repertoire. Three approaches were used to assess repertoire richness: RTK rarefaction, the Chao1 estimator, and Recon v2.1 estimates of unobserved clonotypes. Generation probabilities for all TCRbeta clonotypes obtained by the gDNA method from four donors were computed using OLGA. Here the immuneACCESS table is served through TCRdb, limited to in-frame sequences with V and J called. Missing clones are a known gap in these copies; in checked studies unresolved V genes cover under half, and the rest lacks a known reason. The D gene and trimming were derived from the DNA, and the V and J assignments and clone size from that table. The sample contains about 2.5 million clones, under 95% of them found a single time. Approximately 0.4% of the sample is in the top ten clones.

Healthy HIV-negative adults with no recently reported acute infections or vaccinations were included as donors. Every donor was a Caucasian adult living in Nashville, Tennessee, USA. CD4+ T cells were enriched by magnetic negative selection, after which naive cells were positively selected on CD45RA and the negative fraction was taken as the memory subset. Blood was obtained by leukapheresis, after which PBMCs were separated by Ficoll-Histopaque density gradient centrifugation and cryopreserved in liquid nitrogen vapor phase. Analytical flow cytometry was used to check the purity and quantity of every magnetically sorted T cell population. Each sorted fraction had its genomic DNA isolated and then quantified by UV absorbance on a Nanodrop 2000c.

Material: naive CD4+ T cells from PBMCs. The sample's cell subset or site label, in plain terms: CD45RA+ positively selected. This chain joins TRBV7-9 to TRBJ1-1; the D gene is unclear. The clonotype originates from a man aged 18 to 29 in good health. Some clones in this sample may be carry-over from other donors' samples. The base sequence is TGTGCCAGCAGCTTAGAGCCAGTGTTCACTGAAGCTTTCTTT. Its amino acids are CASSLEPVFTEAFF.